This T cell receptor beta chain is from a study of T cells in Graves' hyperthyroidism and ophthalmopathy. Notes on the study in general: Ophthalmopathy, which appeared later, was predicted by the model a median roughly 6.4 months before onset.

This clonotype showed up many times. Its cognate antigen is unknown. The TCR beta CDR3 regions underwent amplification using RNA transcripts as the source. HTBI primers were used for first-round RT-PCR of the TCR CDR3. MiXCR, run by TCRdb on the multiplex PCR reads, gives a single entry per CDR3 protein. The profile shows more than 350,000 distinct CDR3 sequences, roughly 15% of them singletons. In the ophthalmopathy cohort, Clinical Activity Score was at least 3, NOSPECS grade at least 4, and duration under 3 months. Any patient presenting with uncontrolled infection, other autoimmune disease, pregnancy or lactation was left out. This sample holds PBMCs from roughly 10 ml fresh peripheral blood. The source is an older woman with Graves' ophthalmopathy. The specimen was blood.

The CDR3 spells CASSTRQDNEQFF. CDR3 nucleotides: TGTGCCAGCAGCACCCGCCAGGACAATGAGCAGTTCTTC. V gene TRBV28 combines with J gene TRBJ2-1; D call uncertain. This CDR3 is built from 13 residues. V lost 6 bases to trimming and J lost 5 bases, with 11 bases between them. Germline V lookup: CDR1 MDHEN, CDR2 SYDVKM.